Listed below are T cell receptor beta chains from one sample, sequenced in a study of identical twins. TCRdb fed the 5' RACE reads into MiXCR, producing one record per CDR3 protein. Of 200,000 to 250,000 distinct CDR3 sequences listed, 5.5% to 7.5% are singletons. A further study also used this sample, focusing on T cells expressing NK-cell markers.

The material sequenced was CD8+ T cells sorted from blood. The receptors here all came from a young woman in good health. CDR3s include the opening cysteine and the closing phenylalanine or tryptophan. D genes are given only for firm matches. The size entry is marked missing in some rows and otherwise reads once, few, many or a size class.

TRBV11-2	TRBJ2-5	TRBD2	many	CASSLEPRGEETQYF	TGTGCCAGCAGCTTAGAGCCCCGGGGGGAAGAGACCCAGTACTTC
TRBV6-5	TRBJ1-5	.	many	CASSQYNQPQHF	TGTGCCAGCAGTCAATACAATCAGCCCCAGCATTTT
TRBV24-1	TRBJ2-1	TRBD2	.	CATSEGTSSYNEQFF	TGTGCCACCAGTGAGGGGACTAGCTCCTACAATGAGCAGTTCTTC
TRBV6-5	TRBJ2-1	TRBD1	.	CASRYRTGSADNEQFF	TGTGCCAGCAGATACCGGACAGGCTCAGCGGACAATGAGCAGTTCTTC
TRBV30	TRBJ2-1	.	.	CAWTSATYNEQFF	TGTGCCTGGACTAGCGCGACCTACAATGAGCAGTTCTTC
TRBV3-1	TRBJ2-2	.	.	CASENEHSNTGELFF	TGTGCCAGCGAGAATGAGCATTCTAACACCGGGGAGCTGTTTTTT
TRBV7-6	TRBJ2-3	.	many	CASSLEVRSTDTQYF	TGTGCCAGCAGCTTAGAGGTTAGGAGCACAGATACGCAGTATTTT
TRBV29-1	TRBJ2-7	TRBD2	.	CSVEDLRSTSGRYEQYF	TGCAGCGTTGAAGATCTAAGGTCGACTAGCGGGAGGTACGAGCAGTACTTC
TRBV12-3/TRBV12-4	TRBJ2-1	.	few	CASTTPRGGPYNEQFF	TGTGCCAGCACTACTCCGAGGGGCGGGCCCTACAATGAGCAGTTCTTC
TRBV7-9	TRBJ2-3	.	many	CASSLNRGRDTQYF	TGTGCCAGCAGCTTAAATCGGGGACGGGATACGCAGTATTTT
TRBV12-3/TRBV12-4	TRBJ2-1	.	.	CASSFGPLGSYYEQFF	TGTGCCAGCAGTTTCGGACCACTCGGGTCCTACTATGAGCAGTTCTTC
TRBV27	TRBJ1-6	TRBD1	few	CASSWDRGLSPLHF	TGTGCCAGCAGTTGGGACAGGGGGCTCTCACCCCTCCACTTT
TRBV5-6	TRBJ2-7	.	.	CAISPGILLDYEQYF	TGTGCCATCAGCCCAGGGATCCTGTTAGACTACGAGCAGTACTTC
TRBV10-3	TRBJ1-6	TRBD1	few	CAINGTGGSPLHF	TGTGCCATCAACGGGACAGGGGGTTCACCCCTCCACTTT
TRBV7-9	TRBJ1-5	TRBD1	many	CASSPGTGGTQPQHF	TGTGCCAGCAGCCCCGGGACAGGGGGGACTCAGCCCCAGCATTTT
TRBV12-5	TRBJ2-1	.	many	CASGLSKADEQFF	TGTGCTAGTGGTTTGTCTAAGGCGGATGAGCAGTTCTTC